The sequence of this TCR beta chain was determined in a study of cytomegalovirus exposure and HLA in healthy donors. Overall study findings and caveats: Excluded were some V segments that proved indistinguishable, including TRBV6-2 and TRBV6-3.

13 Jbeta primers and 60 Vbeta primers were used for the PCR. Clones were read by immunoSEQ multiplex PCR, and TCRdb kept only the in-frame ones, dropping some. The top ten clones hold about 1.6% of a sample with around 120,000 clones, roughly three quarters of them seen once. Of note for this clone: Antigen unknown.

This CDR3 spans 15 amino acids. The V gene's germline CDR1 is SGHRS and CDR2 YFSETQ. Trimming took off 4 bases at V and 4 bases at J, with 17 bases between the two ends. The sequencing sample was made of PBMCs. This receptor was identified in a woman between 18 and 30 years old in good health and CMV-seronegative. V usage is TRBV5-1 and J usage is TRBJ1-2, with D hard to call. The CDR3 loop is CASSEGLGPGYGYTF. CDR3 nucleotides: TGCGCCAGCAGCGAAGGACTGGGTCCGGGCTATGGCTACACCTTC.